This TCR beta chain was profiled in a study of OX40 agonist ivuxolimab in advanced cancers. About the research overall: Dose-escalation cases comprised hepatocellular carcinoma, melanoma, renal cell or head and neck cancer.

With regard to this clone: The antigen remains unidentified.

The CDR3 totals 15 residues. J lost 3 bases, V lost 4 bases, and 5 bases had no gene match. The germline CDR1 and CDR2 sequences are SGHDT and YYEEEE. Assay: immunoSEQ multiplex PCR; the TCRdb copy retains only in-frame clones and omits some. The sample holds 90,000 to 100,000 clones, about 96% seen once. The cohort excluded patients with autoimmune disease history or systemic immunosuppression. Whole-study results and caveats: It was not determined which antigens were specifically recognized by the peripheral T cells that had undergone clonal expansion.

The TCR sequence derives from an adult with an advanced solid tumor such as melanoma, head and neck, liver or kidney cancer. The genes are TRBV5-6 and TRBJ2-3, with TRBD1 matching over 10 bases. The material was CD4+ or CD8+ T cells sorted from blood, obtained in a trial of the OX40 agonist ivuxolimab. The CDR3 sequence: CASSQRDRGTDTQYF. In DNA, the CDR3 is TGTGCCAGCAGCCAGCGGGACAGGGGAACAGATACGCAGTATTTT. Together with reference TRBV5-6 and TRBJ2-3, the CDR3 gives the full variable domain: DAGVTQSPTHLIKTRGQQVTLRCSPKSGHDTVSWYQQALGQGPQFIFQYYEEEERQRGNFPDRFSGHQFPNYSSELNVNALLLGDSALYLCASSQRDRGTDTQYFGPGTRLTVL.